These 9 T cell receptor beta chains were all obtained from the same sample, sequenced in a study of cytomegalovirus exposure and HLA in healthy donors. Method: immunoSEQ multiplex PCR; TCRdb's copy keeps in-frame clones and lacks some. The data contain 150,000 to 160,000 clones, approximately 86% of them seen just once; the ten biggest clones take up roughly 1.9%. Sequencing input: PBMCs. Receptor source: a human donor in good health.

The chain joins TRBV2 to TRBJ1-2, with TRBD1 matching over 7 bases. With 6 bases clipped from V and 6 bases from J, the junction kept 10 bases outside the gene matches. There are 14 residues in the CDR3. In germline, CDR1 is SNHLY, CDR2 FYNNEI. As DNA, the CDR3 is TGTGCCAGCAGCGATGACAGGGTGCTCGATGGCTACACCTTC. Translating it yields CASSDDRVLDGYTF.

The CDR3: CASSWDREGSYGYTF. The CDR3 DNA is TGTGCCAGCAGTTGGGACAGGGAAGGGTCCTATGGCTACACCTTC. The chain couples TRBV6-5 to TRBJ1-2, with 9 bases lining up with TRBD1. Germline assignment: CDR1 MNHEY and CDR2 SVGAGI. The CDR3 totals 15 residues. The V segment lost 4 bases and the J segment 4 bases; nucleotides outside the gene matches: 7.

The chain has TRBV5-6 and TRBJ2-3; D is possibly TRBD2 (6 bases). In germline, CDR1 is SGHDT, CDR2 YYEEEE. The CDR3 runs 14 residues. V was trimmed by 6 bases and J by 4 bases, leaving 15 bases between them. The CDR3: CASTGGRSADTQYF. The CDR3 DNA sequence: TGTGCCAGCACCGGGGGTCGATCGGCAGATACGCAGTATTTT.

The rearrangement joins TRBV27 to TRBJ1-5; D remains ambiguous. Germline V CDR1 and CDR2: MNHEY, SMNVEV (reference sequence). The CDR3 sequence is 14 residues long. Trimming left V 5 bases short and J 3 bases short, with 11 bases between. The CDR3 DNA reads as TGTGCCAGCAGTCCACACAGAGTCAATCAGCCCCAGCATTTT. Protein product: CASSPHRVNQPQHF.

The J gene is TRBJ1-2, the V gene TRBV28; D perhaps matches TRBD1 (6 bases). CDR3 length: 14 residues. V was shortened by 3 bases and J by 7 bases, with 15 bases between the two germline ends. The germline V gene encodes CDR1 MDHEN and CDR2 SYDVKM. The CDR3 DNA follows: TGTGCCAGCAGTTTGGTGGCCACAGGGTCTGGCTACACCTTC. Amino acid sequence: CASSLVATGSGYTF.

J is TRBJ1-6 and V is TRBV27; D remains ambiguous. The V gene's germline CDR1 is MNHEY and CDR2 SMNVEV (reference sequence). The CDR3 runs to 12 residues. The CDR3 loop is CVTGRINSPLHF. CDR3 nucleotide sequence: TGTGTCACGGGTCGGATCAATTCACCCCTCCACTTT.

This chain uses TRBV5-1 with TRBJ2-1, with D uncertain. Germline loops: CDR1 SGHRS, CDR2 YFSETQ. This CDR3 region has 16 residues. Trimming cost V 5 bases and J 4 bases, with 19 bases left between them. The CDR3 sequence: CASRPGPASNYNEQFF. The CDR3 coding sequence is TGCGCCAGCAGGCCGGGTCCAGCGAGTAATTACAATGAGCAGTTCTTC.

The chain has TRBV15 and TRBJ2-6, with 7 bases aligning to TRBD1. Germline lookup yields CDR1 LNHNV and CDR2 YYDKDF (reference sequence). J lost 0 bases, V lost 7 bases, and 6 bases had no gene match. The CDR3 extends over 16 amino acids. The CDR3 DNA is TGTGCCACCACGGGACAGCTCCTCTCTGGGGCCAACGTCCTGACTTTC. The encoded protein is CATTGQLLSGANVLTF.

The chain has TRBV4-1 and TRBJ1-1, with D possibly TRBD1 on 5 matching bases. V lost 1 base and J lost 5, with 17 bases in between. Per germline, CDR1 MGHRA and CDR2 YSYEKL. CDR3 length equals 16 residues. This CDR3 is CASSQVGKGKRTEAFF. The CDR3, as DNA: TGCGCCAGCAGCCAAGTCGGAAAGGGGAAGCGAACTGAAGCTTTCTTT.